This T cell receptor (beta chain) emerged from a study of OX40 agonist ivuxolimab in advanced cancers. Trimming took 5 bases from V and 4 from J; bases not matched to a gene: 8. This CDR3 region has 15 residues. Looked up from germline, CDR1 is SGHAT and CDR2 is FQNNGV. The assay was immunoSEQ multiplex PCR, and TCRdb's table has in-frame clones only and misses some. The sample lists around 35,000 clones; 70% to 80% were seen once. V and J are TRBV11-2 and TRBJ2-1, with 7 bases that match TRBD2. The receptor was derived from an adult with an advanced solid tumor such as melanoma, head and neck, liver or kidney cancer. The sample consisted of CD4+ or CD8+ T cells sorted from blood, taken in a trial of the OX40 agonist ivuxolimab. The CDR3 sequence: CASSRGRGDYNEQFF. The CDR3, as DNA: TGTGCCAGCAGCCGCGGGAGAGGGGATTACAATGAGCAGTTCTTC.